A selection of T cell receptor beta chains follows, all from one sample in a study of PD-1 blockade in classical Hodgkin lymphoma. Data came from immunoSEQ multiplex PCR; TCRdb stores just in-frame clones and leaves some out. The table shows approximately 22,000 clones, with about 70% occurring only once. Specimen: CD4+ T cells from blood, collected before the fourth cycle of nivolumab. These receptor sequences come from a human donor with classical Hodgkin lymphoma. Each CDR3 is given without its conserved first and last residue.

SVAVGQFTGELF | TRBJ2-2 | TRBV29-1 | 12
ASSSLTRVPKETQY | TRBJ2-5 | TRBV6-6 | 14
SAPPGLAGADTQY | TRBJ2-3 | TRBV29-1 | 13
ATQPGQGWGNTEAF | TRBJ1-1 | TRBV10-3 | 14
AISESRTHEQY | TRBJ2-7 | TRBV10-3 | 11
ASSERWETQY | TRBJ2-5 | TRBV7-2 | 10
ASSIKTGAAVYGYT | TRBJ1-2 | TRBV19 | 14
ASSFDRAGANVLT | TRBJ2-6 | TRBV13 | 13
ASSLGDATYEQY | TRBJ2-7 | TRBV27 | 12
ATSPGWTGAYNEQF | TRBJ2-1 | TRBV15 | 14
ASSGTGTGANVLT | TRBJ2-6 | TRBV5-5 | 13
ASSELRSSGNTIY | TRBJ1-3 | TRBV2 | 13
ASSQARGTQY | TRBJ2-5 | TRBV4-2 | 10
ASSPGGRY | TRBJ2-4 | TRBV23-1 | 8
ASKGGQVEVSPLH | TRBJ1-6 | TRBV2 | 13
AISRSLGLARNEQF | TRBJ2-1 | TRBV10-3 | 14
ASSLEKTHHEAF | TRBJ1-1 | TRBV7-2 | 12
ASSLGLAVNTGELF | TRBJ2-2 | TRBV5-4 | 14
ASSQDRPGLAGGPHNEQF | TRBJ2-1 | TRBV4-1 | 18